One and the same sample provided the 19 T cell receptor beta chains below, sequenced in a study of blood T cell repertoires in COVID-19. Profiled with immunoSEQ multiplex PCR; TCRdb holds only in-frame clones, not every one. This table has roughly 260,000 clones, approximately 92% appearing once. Sequencing was done on a sample of peripheral blood. The receptors derive from a person between 18 and 35 years old with COVID-19, enrolled during active disease.

The chain carries TRBV10-3 and TRBJ2-3, with 8 nucleotides matching TRBD2. There are 15 residues in the CDR3. V lost 5 bases to trimming and J lost 0 bases; unmatched junction nucleotides: 4. Germline CDR1 is ENHRY and CDR2 is SYGVKD. The CDR3 reads CAISRGGLSTDTQYF. As DNA, the CDR3 is TGTGCCATCAGTCGCGGGGGGCTTAGCACAGATACGCAGTATTTT.

The chain uses TRBV4-2 and TRBJ2-2, with a tentative D call TRBD2 (5 bases). Trimming cost V 5 bases and J 7 bases, with 14 bases left between them. Germline V gene data show CDR1 as LGHNA and CDR2 as YNFKEQ. This CDR3 region has 14 residues. Here the CDR3 reads CASSRGMEVGELFF. The CDR3 nucleotides read TGTGCCAGCAGCAGAGGGATGGAAGTCGGGGAGCTGTTTTTT.

V is TRBV4-1 and J is TRBJ2-1; TRBD2 aligns across 9 bases. Germline V gives CDR1 MGHRA, CDR2 YSYEKL. There are 16 residues in the CDR3. Losses at the gene ends were 1 base for V and 4 bases for J; bases not matched to a gene: 5. The CDR3 DNA sequence: TGCGCCAGCAGCCAAGTTTTGGCGGGAGGGTACAATGAGCAGTTCTTC. It specifies CASSQVLAGGYNEQFF.

This chain uses TRBV7-3 with TRBJ2-1; 10 positions agree with TRBD2. The germline V gene encodes CDR1 SGHTA and CDR2 FQGTGA. The CDR3 length is 17 residues. After removal of 3 bases from V and 0 bases from J, the junction contained 5 bases not matched to a gene. CDR3 sequence: CASSLKAGGHSYNEQFF. The CDR3 bases are TGTGCCAGCAGCTTGAAAGCGGGAGGGCACTCCTACAATGAGCAGTTCTTC.

DNA of the CDR3: TGTGCCACCAGTGATCCCGGGACTAGCGGGTACAATGAGCAGTTCTTC. Residues: CATSDPGTSGYNEQFF. This chain uses TRBV24-1 with TRBJ2-1, with 12 nucleotides matching TRBD2. The CDR3 has 16 amino acids. Germline V gene sequence: CDR1 KGHDR, CDR2 SFDVKD. The V gene end was trimmed by 3 bases and the J gene end by 4 bases; junction bases not matched to a gene: 3.

The V gene is TRBV5-1, the J gene TRBJ2-7; 9 bases align to TRBD2. The CDR3 extends over 14 amino acids. J gave up 6 bases and V 10 bases, and 14 bases lay outside the gene matches. Germline V gene sequence: CDR1 SGHRS, CDR2 YFSETQ. The chain's CDR3 is CARGGGAGAGEQYF. The DNA of the CDR3 is TGCGCCCGCGGGGGGGGAGCAGGGGCCGGCGAGCAGTACTTC.

This clone is a singleton in its sample. The chain combines TRBV7-3 with TRBJ2-1; 12 positions match TRBD2. The CDR3 has 16 amino acids. CDR1 is SGHTA, CDR2 FQGTGA, per germline. V trimming: 4 bases; J trimming: 8 bases; junction bases outside the gene matches: 9. The CDR3 is CASSSGLAGLYDEQFF. The CDR3 DNA is TGTGCCAGCAGCTCGGGACTAGCGGGCCTGTACGATGAGCAGTTCTTC.

The chain employs TRBV6-5 and TRBJ1-6, with TRBD1 as a possible D gene (6 bases). Germline V lookup: CDR1 MNHEY, CDR2 SVGAGI. The CDR3 is 14 amino acids. Trimming left V 6 bases short and J 4 bases short, with 10 bases between. The CDR3 region is CASRTGAYNSPLHF. For the CDR3, the DNA is TGTGCCAGCAGGACAGGAGCTTATAATTCACCCCTCCACTTT.

This chain links TRBV5-5 with TRBJ2-7; TRBD1 agrees at 8 bases. The CDR3 runs 15 residues. Germline trimming cut 0 bases from V and 3 bases from J; bases unmatched to any gene: 5. Germline CDR1 SGHKS, CDR2 YYEKEE (reference sequence). CDR3 region: CASSLAGTGFYEQYF. In nucleotides, the CDR3 is TGTGCCAGCAGCTTGGCTGGGACAGGATTCTACGAGCAGTACTTC.

The chain recombines TRBV11-2 with TRBJ2-7, with 8 bases fitting TRBD1. The germline V gene has CDR1 SGHAT and CDR2 FQNNGV. V was clipped by 3 bases and J by 2 bases; unmatched bases: 12. CDR3 size: 17 residues. The CDR3 loop is CASSLGVGTGITYEQYF. In DNA, the CDR3 is TGTGCCAGCAGCTTGGGAGTCGGGACAGGTATAACCTACGAGCAGTACTTC.

The chain carries TRBV11-3 and TRBJ2-2; TRBD2 matches at 12 bases. Germline V gene lookup returns CDR1 SGHNT and CDR2 YENEEA. The CDR3 sequence is 17 residues long. Trimming at V came to 5 bases and at J to 2 bases, leaving 6 bases not matched to a gene. CDR3 loop: CASSPRTSGTNTGELFF. The CDR3 DNA reads as TGTGCCAGCAGCCCCCGGACTAGCGGGACCAACACCGGGGAGCTGTTTTTT.

The chain couples TRBV27 to TRBJ2-7; D ambiguous. Germline V gene sequence: CDR1 MNHEY, CDR2 SMNVEV (reference sequence). Trimming left V 3 bases short and J 3 bases short, with 15 bases between. This CDR3 region has 15 residues. This CDR3 is CASSFSAIAHYEQYF. DNA of the CDR3: TGTGCCAGCAGTTTTTCCGCGATAGCCCACTACGAGCAGTACTTC.

This chain joins TRBV5-5 and TRBJ2-7; TRBD2 aligns across 7 bases. Germline CDR1 is SGHKS and CDR2 is YYEKEE (reference sequence). The V segment lost 4 bases and the J segment 3 bases; nucleotides outside the gene matches: 10. The CDR3 is 15 residues long. CDR3 region: CASSPRFGTIYEQYF. CDR3 nucleotide sequence: TGTGCCAGCAGCCCCAGATTCGGGACTATCTACGAGCAGTACTTC.

The chain couples TRBV5-8 to TRBJ2-7; TRBD1 matches 8 bases. The V gene's germline CDR1 is SGHTS and CDR2 YDEGEE. The CDR3 contains 14 residues. The trim removed 2 bases at V and 2 bases at J, leaving 3 bases unmatched. The CDR3 DNA reads TGTGCCAGCAGCTTCCGGACAGGGACCTACGAGCAGTACTTC. This encodes CASSFRTGTYEQYF.

The chain joins TRBV7-8 to TRBJ2-7, with a tentative D call TRBD1 (6 bases). The CDR3 spans 13 residues. From germline, CDR1 is SGHVS and CDR2 FQNEAQ. Trimming cost V 5 bases and J 2 bases, with 10 bases left between them. In DNA form, the CDR3 reads TGTGCCAGCAGCCTGGACAGCGCCTACGAGCAGTACTTC. It encodes CASSLDSAYEQYF.

This chain links TRBV5-6 with TRBJ2-7, with 7 bases identical to TRBD2. The length of the CDR3 is 14 residues. Trimming cost V 2 bases and J 3 bases; bases outside gene matches: 5. Germline CDR1 and CDR2: SGHDT and YYEEEE. CDR3 sequence reads: CASSFGLGGYEQYF. DNA for the CDR3: TGTGCCAGCAGCTTCGGACTAGGAGGCTACGAGCAGTACTTC.

The chain uses TRBV9 and TRBJ2-1; D gene unclear. Germline V lookup: CDR1 SGDLS, CDR2 YYNGEE. CDR3 length: 16 residues. The V end was cut by 0 bases, the J end by 2 bases, with 12 bases between. The CDR3 DNA is TGTGCCAGCAGCGTAGAGCCCTTGAATACCTACAATGAGCAGTTCTTC. This sequence encodes CASSVEPLNTYNEQFF.

The J gene is TRBJ1-6, the V gene TRBV6-6; TRBD1 matches 9 bases. This CDR3 has 15 amino acids. V lost 5 bases and J lost 9; bases outside the gene matches: 8. Germline CDR1 is MNHNY and CDR2 is SVGAGI (reference sequence). This chain's CDR3 is CASSKAGTGSSPLHF. CDR3 bases: TGTGCCAGCAGTAAGGCCGGGACAGGGAGTTCACCCCTCCACTTT.

This rearrangement joins TRBV16 to TRBJ1-2; D possibly corresponds to TRBD1 (5 bases). The CDR3 is 15 amino acids. V shed 0 bases and J shed 5 bases, with 13 bases lying between them. Germline V lookup: CDR1 KGHSY, CDR2 FQNENV. The CDR3 protein is CASSQSRGGEYGYTF. The CDR3, as DNA: TGTGCCAGCAGCCAATCTAGAGGAGGGGAGTATGGCTACACCTTC.